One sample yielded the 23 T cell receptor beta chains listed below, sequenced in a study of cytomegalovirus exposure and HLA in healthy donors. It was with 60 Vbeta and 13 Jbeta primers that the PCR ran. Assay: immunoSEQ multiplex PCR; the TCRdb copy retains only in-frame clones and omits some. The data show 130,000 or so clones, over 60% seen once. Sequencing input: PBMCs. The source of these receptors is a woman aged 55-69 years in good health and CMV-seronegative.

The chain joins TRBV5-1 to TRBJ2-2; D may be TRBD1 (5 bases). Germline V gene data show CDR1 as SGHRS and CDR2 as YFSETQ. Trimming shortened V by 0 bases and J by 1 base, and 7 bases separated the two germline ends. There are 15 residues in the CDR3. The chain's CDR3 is CASSLVTGNTGELFF. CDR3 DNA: TGCGCCAGCAGCTTGGTCACAGGGAACACCGGGGAGCTGTTTTTT.

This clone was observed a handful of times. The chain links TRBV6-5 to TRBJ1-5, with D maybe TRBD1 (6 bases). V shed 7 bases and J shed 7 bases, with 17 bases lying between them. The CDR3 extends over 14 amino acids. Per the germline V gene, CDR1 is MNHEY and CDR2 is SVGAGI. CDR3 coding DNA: TGTGCCAGCACCAACAGGGTAGCTGCGCAGCCCCAGCATTTT. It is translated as CASTNRVAAQPQHF.

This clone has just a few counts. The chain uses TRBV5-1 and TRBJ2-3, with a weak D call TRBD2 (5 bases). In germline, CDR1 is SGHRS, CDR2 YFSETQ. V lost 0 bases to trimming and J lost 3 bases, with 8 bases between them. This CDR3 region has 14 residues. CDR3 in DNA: TGCGCCAGCAGCTTGGCGAGAGGGACAGATACGCAGTATTTT. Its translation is CASSLARGTDTQYF.

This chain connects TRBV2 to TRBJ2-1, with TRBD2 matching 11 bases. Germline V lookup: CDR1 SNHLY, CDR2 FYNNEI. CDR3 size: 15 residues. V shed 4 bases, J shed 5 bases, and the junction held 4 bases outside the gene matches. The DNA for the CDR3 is TGTGCCAGCAGTGTAGTAGCGGGAGGGCACAATGAGCAGTTCTTC. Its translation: CASSVVAGGHNEQFF.

The CDR3 DNA sequence: TGTGCCAGCAGCGTGGGACAGGGGAATTCACCCCTCCACTTT. Its translation: CASSVGQGNSPLHF. The rearrangement links TRBV9 to TRBJ1-6, with 10 bases matching TRBD1. V lost 2 bases and J lost 7; bases outside the gene matches: 0. This CDR3 is 14 amino acids long. Germline V gene data show CDR1 as SGDLS and CDR2 as YYNGEE.

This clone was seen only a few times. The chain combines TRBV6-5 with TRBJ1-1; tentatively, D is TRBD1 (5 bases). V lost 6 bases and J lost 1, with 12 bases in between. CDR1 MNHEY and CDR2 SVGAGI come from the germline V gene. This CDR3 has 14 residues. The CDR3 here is CASRDTGGNTEAFF. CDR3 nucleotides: TGTGCCAGCAGGGATACAGGTGGGAACACTGAAGCTTTCTTT.

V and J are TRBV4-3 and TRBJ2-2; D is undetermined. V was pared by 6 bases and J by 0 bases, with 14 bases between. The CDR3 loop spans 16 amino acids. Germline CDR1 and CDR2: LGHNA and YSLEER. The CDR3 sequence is CASRGRALANTGELFF. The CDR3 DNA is TGCGCCAGCAGGGGCCGCGCTCTTGCGAACACCGGGGAGCTGTTTTTT.

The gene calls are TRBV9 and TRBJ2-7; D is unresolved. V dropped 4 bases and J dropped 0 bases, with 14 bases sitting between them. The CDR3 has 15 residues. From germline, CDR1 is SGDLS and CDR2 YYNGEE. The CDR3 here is CASSPRLEHSYEQYF. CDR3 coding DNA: TGTGCCAGCAGCCCCCGATTGGAGCACTCCTACGAGCAGTACTTC. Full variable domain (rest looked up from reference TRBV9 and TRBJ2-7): DSGVTQTPKHLITATGQRVTLRCSPRSGDLSVYWYQQSLDQGLQFLIQYYNGEERAKGNILERFSAQQFPDLHSELNLSSLELGDSALYFCASSPRLEHSYEQYFGPGTRLTVT.

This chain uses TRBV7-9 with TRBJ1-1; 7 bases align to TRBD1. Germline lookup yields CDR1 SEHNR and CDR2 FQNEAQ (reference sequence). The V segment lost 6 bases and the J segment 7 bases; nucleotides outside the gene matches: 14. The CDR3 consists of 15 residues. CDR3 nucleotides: TGTGCCAGCAGGCCCGGGACAGCCCTACGGATTGAAGCTTTCTTT. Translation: CASRPGTALRIEAFF.

CDR3 sequence (DNA): TGTGCCAGCAAGATGGAGGGCACCACAGATACGCAGTATTTT. Amino acid sequence: CASKMEGTTDTQYF. This chain connects TRBV28 to TRBJ2-3; a weak D match, TRBD2 (6 bases). CDR3 length equals 14 residues. V was trimmed by 7 bases and J by 2 bases, leaving 13 bases between them. CDR1 is MDHEN and CDR2 is SYDVKM in the germline V gene.

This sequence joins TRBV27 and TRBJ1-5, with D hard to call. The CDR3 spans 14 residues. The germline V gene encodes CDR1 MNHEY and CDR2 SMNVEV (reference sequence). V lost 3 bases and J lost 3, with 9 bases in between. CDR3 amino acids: CASSFSSNNQPQHF. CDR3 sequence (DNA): TGTGCCAGCAGTTTTTCCAGTAACAATCAGCCCCAGCATTTT.

CDR3 region: CASSFRDTSGNTIYF. The CDR3 DNA is TGTGCCAGCAGCTTTCGGGACACATCTGGAAACACCATATATTTT. The chain links TRBV5-6 to TRBJ1-3; the D gene is possibly TRBD1 (6 bases). CDR3 length: 15 residues. The germline gives CDR1 SGHDT, CDR2 YYEEEE. V was cut by 2 bases and J by 1 base, with 10 bases left in between.

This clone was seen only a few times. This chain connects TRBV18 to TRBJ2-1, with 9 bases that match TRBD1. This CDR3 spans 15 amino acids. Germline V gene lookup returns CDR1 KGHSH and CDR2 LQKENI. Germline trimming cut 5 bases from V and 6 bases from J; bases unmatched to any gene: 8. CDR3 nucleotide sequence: TGTGCCAGCTCATCCCGGGACAGGGCTATCAATGAGCAGTTCTTC. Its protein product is CASSSRDRAINEQFF. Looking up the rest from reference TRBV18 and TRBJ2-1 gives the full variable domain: NAGVMQNPRHLVRRRGQEARLRCSPMKGHSHVYWYRQLPEEGLKFMVYLQKENIIDESGMPKERFSAEFPKEGPSILRIQQVVRGDSAAYFCASSSRDRAINEQFFGPGTRLTVL.

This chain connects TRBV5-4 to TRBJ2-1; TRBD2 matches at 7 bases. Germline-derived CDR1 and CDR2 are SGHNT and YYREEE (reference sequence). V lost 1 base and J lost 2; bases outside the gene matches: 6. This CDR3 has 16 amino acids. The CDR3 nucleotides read TGTGCCAGCAGCTTGCCGGGGGGAAGGGCCTACAATGAGCAGTTCTTC. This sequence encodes CASSLPGGRAYNEQFF.

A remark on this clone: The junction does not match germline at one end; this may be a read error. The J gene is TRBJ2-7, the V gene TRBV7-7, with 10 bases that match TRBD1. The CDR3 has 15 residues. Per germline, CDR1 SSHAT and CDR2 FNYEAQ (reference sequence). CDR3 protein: CASSIRQGAEYEQYF. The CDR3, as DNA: TGTGCTAGCAGCATCCGACAGGGGGCGGAGTACGAGCAGTACTTC.

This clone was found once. The chain's CDR3 is CASSLTRDSNTEAFF. Here the CDR3 DNA reads TGTGCCAGCAGCTTAACCAGAGACTCAAACACTGAAGCTTTCTTT. The rearrangement uses TRBV7-3 and TRBJ1-1, with D hard to call. The CDR3 contains 15 residues. V was trimmed by 0 bases and J by 2 bases, leaving 10 bases between them. Germline loops: CDR1 SGHTA, CDR2 FQGTGA.

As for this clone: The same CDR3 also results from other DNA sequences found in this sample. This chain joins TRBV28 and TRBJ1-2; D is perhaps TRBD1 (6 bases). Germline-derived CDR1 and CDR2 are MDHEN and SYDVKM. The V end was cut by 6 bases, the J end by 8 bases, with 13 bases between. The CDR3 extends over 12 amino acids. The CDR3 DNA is TGTGCCAGCAGCTCACAGGGACGAGGCTACACCTTC. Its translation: CASSSQGRGYTF.

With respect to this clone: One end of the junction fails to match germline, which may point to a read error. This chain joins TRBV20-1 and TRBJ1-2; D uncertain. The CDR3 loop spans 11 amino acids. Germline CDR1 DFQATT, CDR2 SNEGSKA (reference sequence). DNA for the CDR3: TGCAGTGCCCTGCTAGCCGCCTCCCCTATATTC. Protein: CSALLAASPIF.

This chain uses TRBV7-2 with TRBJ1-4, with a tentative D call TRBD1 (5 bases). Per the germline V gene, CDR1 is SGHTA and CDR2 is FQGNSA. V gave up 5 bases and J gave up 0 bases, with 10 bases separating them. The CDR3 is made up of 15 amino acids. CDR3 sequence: CASSPSGATNEKLFF. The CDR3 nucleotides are TGTGCCAGCAGCCCCTCGGGGGCAACTAATGAAAAACTGTTTTTT.

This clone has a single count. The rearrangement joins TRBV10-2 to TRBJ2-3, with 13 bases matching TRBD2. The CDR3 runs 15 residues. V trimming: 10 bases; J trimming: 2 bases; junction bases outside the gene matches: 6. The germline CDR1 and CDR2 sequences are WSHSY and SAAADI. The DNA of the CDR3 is TGCGCCACACGGACTAGCGGGGGATCCACAGATACGCAGTATTTT. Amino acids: CATRTSGGSTDTQYF.

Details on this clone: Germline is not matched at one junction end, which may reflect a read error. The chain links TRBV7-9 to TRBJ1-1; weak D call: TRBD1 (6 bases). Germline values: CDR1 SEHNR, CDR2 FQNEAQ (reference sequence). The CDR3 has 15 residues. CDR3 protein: CSSSPGQPGNTEAFF. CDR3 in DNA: TGTTCCAGCAGTCCCGGACAGCCTGGGAACACTGAAGCTTTCTTT.

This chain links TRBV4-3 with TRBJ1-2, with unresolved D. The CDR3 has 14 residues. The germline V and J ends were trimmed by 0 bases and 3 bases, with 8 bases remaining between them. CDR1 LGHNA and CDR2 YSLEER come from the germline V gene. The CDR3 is CASSQDWSDYGYTF. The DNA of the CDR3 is TGCGCCAGCAGCCAAGATTGGAGCGACTATGGCTACACCTTC.

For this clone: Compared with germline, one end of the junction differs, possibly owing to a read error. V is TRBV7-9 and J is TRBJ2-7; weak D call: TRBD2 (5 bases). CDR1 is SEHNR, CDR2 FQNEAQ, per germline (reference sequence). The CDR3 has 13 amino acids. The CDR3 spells CSSRGLATYEQYF. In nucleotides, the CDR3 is TGTTCCAGCCGGGGTCTAGCAACCTACGAGCAGTACTTC.